The 9 T cell receptor beta chains presented below share a single source sample, sequenced in a study of PD-1 blockade in classical Hodgkin lymphoma. Sample time point: newly diagnosed, previously untreated cHL patient sample. Negative selection with magnetic separation was used to purify CD4+ T cells from thawed PBMCs. The data were produced by immunoSEQ multiplex PCR, yet TCRdb's version contains in-frame clones alone and is incomplete. In the table there are about 24,000 clones, more than 80% of which are singletons. Material: CD4+ T cells from blood. These receptors were obtained from a human donor with classical Hodgkin lymphoma.

Here the CDR3 DNA reads TGTGCCAGCAGTCCTCCCTCCAGGGGGAGCTCCTATAATTCACCCCTCCACTTT. Translating it yields CASSPPSRGSSYNSPLHF. The J gene is TRBJ1-6, the V gene TRBV28; TRBD1 agrees at 7 bases. Germline V lookup: CDR1 MDHEN, CDR2 SYDVKM. V lost 5 bases and J lost 0; bases outside the gene matches: 10. The CDR3 is 18 amino acids. The full variable domain, rest sourced from reference TRBV28 and TRBJ1-6, is DVKVTQSSRYLVKRTGEKVFLECVQDMDHENMFWYRQDPGLGLRLIYFSYDVKMKEKGDIPEGYSVSREKKERFSLILESASTNQTSMYLCASSPPSRGSSYNSPLHFGNGTRLTVT.

V gene TRBV19 combines with J gene TRBJ1-2; weak D call: TRBD1 (6 bases). CDR3 length equals 13 residues. Germline V gene lookup returns CDR1 LNHDA and CDR2 SQIVND (reference sequence). V lost 3 bases to trimming and J lost 13 bases, with 18 bases between them. CDR3 nucleotide sequence: TGTGCCAGTAGTATCACCCCCACAGGGAGCTTCACCTTC. Encoded protein: CASSITPTGSFTF.

The rearrangement uses TRBV11-1 and TRBJ1-1; the match to TRBD1 covers 7 bases. Germline-derived CDR1 and CDR2 are SGHAT and FQDESV (reference sequence). After removal of 9 bases from V and 1 base from J, the junction contained 8 bases not matched to a gene. The CDR3 extends over 14 amino acids. This CDR3 reads CASDMTGTNTEAFF. In nucleotides, the CDR3 is TGTGCCAGTGATATGACAGGGACGAACACTGAAGCTTTCTTT.

This chain connects TRBV2 to TRBJ1-2, with D tentatively TRBD1 (6 bases). The CDR3 has 13 amino acids. Germline lookup yields CDR1 SNHLY and CDR2 FYNNEI. Deletions cut 3 bases from V and 6 bases from J, with 11 bases between. In DNA, the CDR3 is TGTGCCAGCAGTGACGACAGGTGGAATGGCTACACCTTC. Amino acid sequence: CASSDDRWNGYTF.

V usage is TRBV30 and J usage is TRBJ1-1; 7 bases line up with TRBD1. V was clipped by 4 bases and J by 4 bases; unmatched bases: 21. Germline CDR1 and CDR2: GTSNPN and SVGIG (reference sequence). The CDR3 is 18 residues long. CDR3 protein: CAWTPRPWTGQLGTEAFF. The CDR3 region has the DNA TGTGCCTGGACCCCGAGACCCTGGACAGGACAACTGGGCACTGAAGCTTTCTTT.

This sequence joins TRBV25-1 and TRBJ2-3, with D uncertain. The CDR3 is made up of 16 amino acids. Germline CDR1 reads MGHDK; CDR2 reads SYGVNS. Trimming shortened V by 6 bases and J by 0 bases, and 16 bases separated the two germline ends. Here the CDR3 DNA reads TGTGCCAGCAGAGCCATCGCCCACCCAAGCACAGATACGCAGTATTTT. Translated: CASRAIAHPSTDTQYF.

This clone was seen just once. This chain links TRBV7-2 with TRBJ2-3, with D maybe TRBD2 (6 bases). V was clipped by 5 bases and J by 5 bases, with 14 bases between them. The CDR3 runs 14 residues. Germline-derived CDR1 and CDR2 are SGHTA and FQGNSA. The CDR3 is CASSLGPEGDTQYF. CDR3 DNA sequence: TGTGCCAGCAGCCTCGGACCGGAGGGAGATACGCAGTATTTT.

Worth noting for this clone: A read error may produce the germline difference seen at one junction end. This chain links TRBV18 with TRBJ2-1; 9 bases line up with TRBD1. Germline CDR1 and CDR2: KGHSH and LQKENI. The CDR3 is 16 amino acids. The CDR3 spells CASSTPGTGLYNEQFF. In DNA, the CDR3 is TGTGCCAGCTCAACACCCGGGACAGGGCTCTACAATGAGCAGTTCTTC.

This rearrangement joins TRBV6-6 to TRBJ2-2; the D call may be TRBD1 or TRBD2 (6 bases each). Germline loops: CDR1 MNHNY, CDR2 SVGAGI (reference sequence). This CDR3 spans 13 amino acids. The germline V and J ends were trimmed by 8 bases and 4 bases, with 11 bases remaining between them. The chain's CDR3 is CASGGPGTGELFF. The CDR3 DNA reads as TGTGCCAGCGGGGGGCCAGGCACCGGGGAGCTGTTTTTT.